This is a list of T cell receptor beta chains from one sample in a study of cytomegalovirus exposure and HLA in healthy donors. The assay was immunoSEQ multiplex PCR, and TCRdb's table has in-frame clones only and misses some. The repertoire includes around 150,000 clones, roughly three quarters of them detected once, and approximately 4.6% sits in the top ten. Sequences were obtained from PBMCs. Every receptor here comes from a man aged 18 to 29 in good health and CMV-seropositive. Both conserved end residues are part of each CDR3. A D gene is named only where the DNA matches it firmly. Only some rows state a clone size, as once, few, many or a class for expanded clones.

cdr3_length,j_call,clone_size,v_call,d_call,cdr3_aa,cdr3_nt
18,TRBJ2-1,NA,TRBV19,NA,CASSVPPNLATRRSEQFF,TGTGCCAGTTCAGTCCCACCAAACTTAGCGACCAGAAGGTCTGAGCAGTTCTTC
15,TRBJ1-2,NA,TRBV5-6,TRBD1,CASSQADRENYGYTF,TGTGCCAGCAGCCAAGCGGACAGGGAGAACTATGGCTACACCTTC
15,TRBJ2-5,NA,TRBV10-3,NA,CAISDLDGGQETQYF,TGTGCCATCAGTGATCTCGACGGGGGCCAAGAGACCCAGTACTTC
14,TRBJ2-3,NA,TRBV10-3,NA,CAIRSGTSTDTQYF,TGTGCCATCAGATCCGGGACTTCCACAGATACGCAGTATTTT
16,TRBJ2-1,NA,TRBV6-4,TRBD1,CASSDSPGQGADEQFF,TGTGCCAGCAGTGACTCACCGGGACAGGGGGCTGATGAGCAGTTCTTC
14,TRBJ2-2,NA,TRBV28,NA,CASSLFVVGGELFF,TGTGCCAGCAGTTTATTTGTAGTCGGCGGGGAGCTGTTTTTT
13,TRBJ1-5,NA,TRBV27,NA,CASSFALNQPQHF,TGTGCCAGCAGTTTTGCGCTCAATCAGCCCCAGCATTTT
12,TRBJ1-1,NA,TRBV15,NA,CATSRDRGLAFF,TGTGCCACCAGCAGAGATCGGGGGTTAGCTTTCTTT
15,TRBJ1-1,NA,TRBV6-5,NA,CASSSGEWVNAEAFF,TGTGCCAGCAGTTCAGGGGAATGGGTGAACGCTGAAGCTTTCTTT
15,TRBJ2-5,NA,TRBV11-3,TRBD2,CASSTGTSGIETQYF,TGTGCCAGCAGCACCGGGACTAGCGGGATCGAGACCCAGTACTTC
15,TRBJ2-5,NA,TRBV30,NA,CAWRGAGAAPVTQYF,TGTGCCTGGAGGGGGGCGGGAGCCGCCCCGGTGACCCAGTACTTC
13,TRBJ1-1,NA,TRBV10-1,NA,CASSAREKTEAFF,TGCGCCAGCAGTGCCAGGGAAAAGACTGAAGCTTTCTTT
13,TRBJ1-1,once,TRBV2,TRBD1,CASSDRVRTEAFF,TGTGCCAGCAGCGACAGGGTGCGCACTGAAGCTTTCTTT
15,TRBJ1-6,NA,TRBV5-4,NA,CASSEPRTSNSPLHF,TGTGCCAGCAGCGAGCCGAGAACCTCAAATTCACCCCTCCACTTT
13,TRBJ2-3,NA,TRBV30,NA,CAWSVYGGDTQYF,TGTGCCTGGAGTGTTTACGGGGGAGATACGCAGTATTTT
16,TRBJ2-3,NA,TRBV5-4,NA,CASSLGVAGPADTQYF,TGTGCCAGCAGCTTGGGTGTGGCGGGACCGGCAGATACGCAGTATTTT
13,TRBJ2-6,NA,TRBV5-4,NA,CASSSLGANVLTF,TGTGCCAGCAGCTCCCTTGGGGCCAACGTCCTGACTTTC
15,TRBJ2-3,NA,TRBV2,NA,CASSIRSLQGGTQYF,TGTGCCAGCAGCATTAGGTCCCTCCAGGGGGGTACGCAGTATTTT
14,TRBJ1-1,few,TRBV4-1,NA,CASTRTSMNTEAFF,TGCGCCAGCACCCGGACAAGCATGAACACTGAAGCTTTCTTT
13,TRBJ2-5,NA,TRBV2,NA,CASSVDRSETQYF,TGTGCCAGCAGCGTCGACAGGTCGGAGACCCAGTACTTC
13,TRBJ2-5,NA,TRBV19,NA,CASSAQGLETQYF,TGTGCCAGTAGTGCACAGGGTTTAGAGACCCAGTACTTC